The 5 T cell receptor beta chains reported below all come from one sample, sequenced in a study of blood T cell repertoires in COVID-19. TCRdb's copy holds only in-frame clones and misses some; the assay was immunoSEQ multiplex PCR. The repertoire holds about 150,000 clones, with about 83% as singletons. Sequencing was done on a sample of peripheral blood. Every receptor here comes from an older woman with COVID-19, enrolled during active disease.

V and J are TRBV2 and TRBJ2-3; a possible D gene is TRBD1 (7 bases). Germline CDR1 reads SNHLY; CDR2 reads FYNNEI. The CDR3 is 12 amino acids. V was pared by 8 bases and J by 7 bases, with 13 bases between. The DNA of the CDR3 is TGTGCCAGCTTTGCAGGGGGGCATACGCAGTATTTT. Translated, it gives CASFAGGHTQYF.

This clone has just a few counts. V is TRBV18 and J is TRBJ1-6; D unresolved. CDR3 length: 16 residues. Germline V lookup: CDR1 KGHSH, CDR2 LQKENI. The V and J ends lost 6 bases and 0 bases respectively, with 12 bases between them. The CDR3 here is CASSHLEGSYNSPLHF. The CDR3 nucleotides read TGTGCCAGCTCCCACCTGGAGGGCTCCTATAATTCACCCCTCCACTTT. Filled out from reference TRBV18 and TRBJ1-6, the complete variable domain reads NAGVMQNPRHLVRRRGQEARLRCSPMKGHSHVYWYRQLPEEGLKFMVYLQKENIIDESGMPKERFSAEFPKEGPSILRIQQVVRGDSAAYFCASSHLEGSYNSPLHFGNGTRLTVT.

The genes are TRBV19 and TRBJ1-5; D may be TRBD1 (6 bases). Trimming left V 2 bases short and J 3 bases short, with 11 bases between. CDR1 LNHDA and CDR2 SQIVND come from the germline V gene (reference sequence). There are 15 residues in the CDR3. CDR3 nucleotides: TGTGCCAGTAGTATAACAGGGTTAGTCAATCAGCCCCAGCATTTT. Its translation is CASSITGLVNQPQHF.

A single count supports this clone. This CDR3 is CASRQSTDTQYF. The CDR3 DNA follows: TGTGCCAGCAGACAGAGCACAGATACGCAGTATTTT. V and J are TRBV25-1 and TRBJ2-3; D gene uncertain. This CDR3 has 12 amino acids. Germline CDR1 is MGHDK and CDR2 is SYGVNS. Trimming stripped 6 bases from V and 0 bases from J, with 4 bases between.

V is TRBV27 and J is TRBJ1-3, with 7 bases matching TRBD1. Germline loops: CDR1 MNHEY, CDR2 SMNVEV (reference sequence). The CDR3 loop spans 17 amino acids. V lost 0 bases to trimming and J lost 1 base; unmatched junction nucleotides: 6. This CDR3 reads CASSLSRQGVSGNTIYF. The CDR3 DNA is TGTGCCAGCAGTTTATCGAGACAGGGAGTATCTGGAAACACCATATATTTT.